The 3 T cell receptor beta chains below all came from one sample that was sequenced in a study of cytomegalovirus exposure and HLA in healthy donors. Profiled with immunoSEQ multiplex PCR; TCRdb holds only in-frame clones, not every one. Of 90,000 to 130,000 clones in the sample, approximately 96% were seen once. Material: PBMCs. All receptors derive from a woman under 30 in good health and CMV-seronegative.

This clone was seen just once. V and J are TRBV6-5 and TRBJ2-2; 8 bases map to TRBD2. J gave up 4 bases and V 5 bases, and 6 bases lay outside the gene matches. Germline loops: CDR1 MNHEY, CDR2 SVGAGI. This CDR3 region has 15 residues. The CDR3 coding sequence is TGTGCCAGCAGTACCGAGGGACTAGGCACCGGGGAGCTGTTTTTT. This encodes CASSTEGLGTGELFF.

This chain joins TRBV18 and TRBJ2-1; possible D gene TRBD1, 5 bases. Trimming cost V 3 bases and J 0 bases, with 15 bases left between them. Germline V gene data show CDR1 as KGHSH and CDR2 as LQKENI. This CDR3 comprises 17 residues. CDR3 in DNA: TGTGCCAGCTCACCTCGTACGACAGACAGCTCCTACAATGAGCAGTTCTTC. Encoded protein: CASSPRTTDSSYNEQFF.

V is TRBV7-9 and J is TRBJ1-3, with TRBD1 as a possible D gene (6 bases). The germline V gene has CDR1 SEHNR and CDR2 FQNEAQ (reference sequence). The length of the CDR3 is 15 residues. Trimming took 3 bases from V and 3 from J, leaving 12 bases between them. The CDR3: CASSLPADSGNTIYF. The CDR3 bases are TGTGCCAGCAGCTTGCCAGCGGACAGTGGAAACACCATATATTTT.